These T cell receptor beta chains were read from a single sample in a study of beta chain features in type 1 diabetes. Using immunoSEQ multiplex PCR, the repertoire was profiled, and TCRdb retains in-frame clones only, with some absent. This repertoire shows about 160,000 clones, roughly 60% found once; its top ten account for about 0.1%. Sequenced input: naive CD4+ T cells from blood. The source is a man aged 25 to 45 with type 1 diabetes. Each CDR3 is given with its conserved first and last residue. The D gene is left open where the match is weak. The listing skips clone size in some rows; elsewhere it reads once, few, many or a size class.

>TRBJ2-1|.|.|TRBV2
CARLQGRDEQFF
TGTGCCCGCCTTCAGGGAAGGGATGAGCAGTTCTTC
>TRBJ2-5|.|few|TRBV29-1
CSVGRDQETQYF
TGCAGCGTTGGCAGGGACCAAGAGACCCAGTACTTC
>TRBJ2-5|TRBD1|.|TRBV18
CASSPGQGVETQYF
TGTGCCAGCTCACCCGGACAGGGGGTAGAGACCCAGTACTTC
>TRBJ1-1|.|.|TRBV29-1
CSVGHSNTEAFF
TGCAGCGTTGGACACTCGAACACTGAAGCTTTCTTT
>TRBJ2-6|.|.|TRBV2
CASRVTSGANVLTF
TGTGCCAGCAGGGTAACCTCTGGGGCCAACGTCCTGACTTTC
>TRBJ2-3|TRBD2|.|TRBV7-2
CASSSSGGVTDTQYF
TGTGCCAGCAGCTCTAGCGGGGGGGTCACAGATACGCAGTATTTT
>TRBJ1-3|.|.|TRBV9
CASSPQMSGNTIYF
TGTGCCAGCAGCCCCCAGATGTCTGGAAACACCATATATTTT
>TRBJ1-2|.|few|TRBV30
CAWSRRLGYTF
TGTGCCTGGAGTCGAAGATTGGGCTACACCTTC
>TRBJ2-7|TRBD2|.|TRBV4-1
CASSQTSGVGYEQYF
TGCGCCAGCAGCCAAACTAGCGGGGTCGGCTACGAGCAGTACTTC
>TRBJ2-3|.|.|TRBV7-2
CASSSGADTQYF
TGTGCCAGCAGTTCGGGGGCGGATACGCAGTATTTT
>TRBJ2-7|.|.|TRBV20-1
CSAPDNYEQYF
TGCAGTGCTCCGGACAATTACGAGCAGTACTTC
>TRBJ2-3|TRBD1|.|TRBV9
CASSRQGMGADTQYF
TGTGCCAGCAGTAGACAGGGTATGGGTGCAGATACGCAGTATTTT
>TRBJ2-6|TRBD2|.|TRBV4-3
CASSQPTGTSGSGANVLTF
TGCGCCAGCAGCCAACCTACCGGGACTAGCGGCTCTGGGGCCAACGTCCTGACTTTC
>TRBJ2-2|.|.|TRBV9
CASSAGHSNTGELFF
TGTGCCAGCAGCGCCGGACATTCGAACACCGGGGAGCTGTTTTTT
>TRBJ2-3|.|.|TRBV11-2
CASSLDWVGTQYF
TGTGCCAGCAGCTTAGATTGGGTTGGTACGCAGTATTTT
>TRBJ2-6|.|.|TRBV30
CAWSVFGLFPGANVLTF
TGTGCCTGGAGTGTGTTCGGCCTCTTTCCTGGGGCCAACGTCCTGACTTTC
>TRBJ1-5|.|few|TRBV30
CAWSVPGQPQHF
TGTGCCTGGAGTGTTCCGGGACAGCCCCAGCATTTT
>TRBJ1-1|.|.|TRBV29-1
CSFDSFGNTEAFF
TGCAGCTTCGACAGCTTCGGGAACACTGAAGCTTTCTTT
>TRBJ2-7|TRBD1|.|TRBV5-6
CASSWLGQGAYEQYF
TGTGCCAGCAGCTGGTTGGGACAGGGAGCCTACGAGCAGTACTTC
>TRBJ1-2|.|few|TRBV7-9
CASSPGNGYTF
TGTGCCAGCAGCCCCGGTAATGGCTACACCTTC
>TRBJ2-7|.|.|TRBV5-6
CASSLLQGGSYEQYF
TGTGCCAGCAGCTTGCTACAGGGTGGTTCCTACGAGCAGTACTTC
>TRBJ2-7|.|.|TRBV18
CASSDSSYEQYF
TGTGCCAGCTCAGACAGCTCCTACGAGCAGTACTTC
>TRBJ2-1|TRBD2|.|TRBV28
CASSESSGGPYNEQFF
TGTGCCAGCAGTGAATCGAGCGGGGGGCCTTACAATGAGCAGTTCTTC
>TRBJ2-5|.|.|TRBV29-1
CSVGETQYF
TGCAGCGTTGGAGAGACCCAGTACTTC
>TRBJ1-3|.|.|TRBV30
CAWSVSQGNTIYF
TGTGCCTGGAGTGTTTCGCAAGGAAACACCATATATTTT
>TRBJ2-7|.|.|TRBV2
CASSTGRLSYEQYF
TGTGCCAGCAGTACAGGAAGGCTCAGCTACGAGCAGTACTTC
>TRBJ2-3|.|few|TRBV29-1
CSVRTETDTQYF
TGCAGCGTACGGACAGAAACAGATACGCAGTATTTT
>TRBJ2-7|.|.|TRBV18
CASSSRSIYEQYF
TGTGCCAGCTCTAGTAGGTCTATCTACGAGCAGTACTTC
>TRBJ2-1|TRBD1|.|TRBV19
CASSITGGPKEQFF
TGTGCCAGTAGTATTACAGGGGGTCCGAAAGAGCAGTTCTTC
>TRBJ2-7|TRBD2|.|TRBV13
CASSLRPLAGSNYEQYF
TGTGCCAGCAGCTTAAGACCCTTAGCGGGGTCGAATTACGAGCAGTACTTC
>TRBJ2-1|.|few|TRBV30
CAWSDGGSLYNEQFF
TGTGCCTGGAGTGATGGGGGTTCCCTCTACAATGAGCAGTTCTTC
>TRBJ2-3|.|.|TRBV6-1
CASSESVRGAVTDTQYF
TGTGCCAGCAGTGAAAGCGTAAGGGGCGCGGTCACAGATACGCAGTATTTT
>TRBJ1-2|.|few|TRBV7-9
CASSPVPVHGYTF
TGTGCCAGCAGCCCCGTACCCGTTCATGGCTACACCTTC
>TRBJ2-5|.|.|TRBV7-9
CASSVVGQSQETQYF
TGTGCCAGCAGCGTAGTAGGACAATCCCAAGAGACCCAGTACTTC
>TRBJ2-7|.|.|TRBV5-1
CASSLTVQRRYEQYF
TGCGCCAGCAGCCTTACGGTTCAGCGCCGCTACGAGCAGTACTTC
>TRBJ2-7|.|.|TRBV2
CASTGGGGLYEQYF
TGTGCCAGCACCGGCGGAGGGGGCCTCTACGAGCAGTACTTC
>TRBJ1-5|.|.|TRBV9
CASSFSGYSNQPQHF
TGTGCCAGCTCCTTTTCAGGGTATAGCAATCAGCCCCAGCATTTT
>TRBJ2-7|.|.|TRBV27
CASSFAGGDYEQYF
TGTGCCAGCAGTTTTGCAGGGGGGGACTACGAGCAGTACTTC
>TRBJ2-3|TRBD2|.|TRBV2
CASSELLAGSIDTQYF
TGTGCCAGCAGTGAGCTGCTAGCGGGATCGATAGATACGCAGTATTTT
>TRBJ2-1|.|.|TRBV29-1
CSANGDTQDNEQFF
TGCAGCGCCAACGGTGACACCCAGGACAATGAGCAGTTCTTC
>TRBJ1-3|.|.|TRBV27
CASSLTASGNTIYF
TGTGCCAGCAGTTTGACCGCCTCTGGAAACACCATATATTTT
>TRBJ1-3|.|.|TRBV30
CAWSEGNTIYF
TGTGCCTGGAGCGAGGGAAACACCATATATTTT
>TRBJ1-5|TRBD1|once|TRBV15
CATSRTDRDAQPQHF
TGTGCCACCAGCAGGACCGACAGGGATGCTCAGCCCCAGCATTTT
>TRBJ2-2|.|.|TRBV19
CASMRRTNTGELFF
TGTGCCAGTATGAGGAGGACCAACACCGGGGAGCTGTTTTTT
>TRBJ2-1|.|once|TRBV4-3
CASSQDPGANEQFF
TGCGCCAGCAGCCAAGATCCCGGGGCCAATGAGCAGTTCTTC
>TRBJ2-1|TRBD2|.|TRBV18
CASSTSGLVNEQFF
TGTGCCAGCTCCACCTCTGGACTAGTCAATGAGCAGTTCTTC
>TRBJ2-7|.|few|TRBV28
CLTRSSYEQYF
TGCTTGACCCGCAGCTCCTACGAGCAGTACTTC